Below, one TCR beta chain is given with its context. What it recognizes is unknown. 60 Vbeta and 13 Jbeta primers were used in PCR. Only in-frame clones appear in the TCRdb table, and some are missing; sequencing was by immunoSEQ multiplex PCR. The sample holds roughly 120,000 clones; 81% are singletons and the top ten take 3.9%. This sample was included in a study of cytomegalovirus exposure and HLA in healthy donors. Study-wide findings and caveats: In a later analysis, an Asian-associated ancestry cluster reportedly showed fewer N-insertions than the approximately 700-donor mean.

The germline gives CDR1 LNHNV, CDR2 YYDKDF (reference sequence). The ends lost 5 bases at V and 6 bases at J; junction bases unmatched: 8. The CDR3 extends over 15 amino acids. The receptor's source is a woman in her twenties or thirties in good health and CMV-seronegative. The chain employs TRBV15 and TRBJ1-4, with TRBD1 identical over 8 bases. The sequenced sample consisted of PBMCs. The CDR3 loop is CATSLRDRPYEKLFF. In DNA, the CDR3 is TGTGCCACCAGCCTTCGGGACAGGCCGTATGAAAAACTGTTTTTT.